This passage covers 18 T cell receptor beta chains from one sample sequenced in a study of shared clonotypes between healthy human individuals. The data were produced by immunoSEQ multiplex PCR, yet TCRdb's version contains in-frame clones alone and is incomplete. Of millions of clones in the sample, 85% to 95% are singletons; the top ten hold 0.35% to 0.5%. The sequenced sample was naive CD4+ T cells from PBMCs. Subset specified: CD45RA+ positively selected. Receptors were obtained from a man between 18 and 29 years old in good health. Some clones in this sample may be carry-over from other donors' samples.

This chain joins TRBV7-3 and TRBJ1-2; 7 bases agree with TRBD1. J lost 4 bases, V lost 2 bases, and 1 base had no gene match. Looked up from germline, CDR1 is SGHTA and CDR2 is FQGTGA. The CDR3 length is 13 residues. CDR3 bases: TGTGCCAGCAGCTTATGGGACAGCTATGGCTACACCTTC. Amino acid sequence: CASSLWDSYGYTF.

This chain connects TRBV11-3 to TRBJ2-1; D unresolved. The V gene's germline CDR1 is SGHNT and CDR2 YENEEA. Trimming pared 1 base from V and 9 bases from J, leaving 16 bases between. This CDR3 comprises 15 residues. The CDR3 DNA is TGTGCCAGCAGCTTAGGGCAGGTTTCTGTAAGTGAGCAGTTCTTC. This codes for CASSLGQVSVSEQFF. The full variable domain, completed using reference TRBV11-3 and TRBJ2-1, is EAGVVQSPRYKIIEKKQPVAFWCNPISGHNTLYWYLQNLGQGPELLIRYENEEAVDDSQLPKDRFSAERLKGVDSTLKIQPAELGDSAVYLCASSLGQVSVSEQFFGPGTRLTVL.

The V gene is TRBV10-3, the J gene TRBJ2-7; D gene ambiguous. Germline loops: CDR1 ENHRY, CDR2 SYGVKD. The CDR3 extends over 13 amino acids. Trimming left V 10 bases short and J 2 bases short, with 15 bases between. Here the CDR3 DNA reads TGTGCCACCAAGGGCACAGTCACCTACGAGCAGTACTTC. Protein sequence: CATKGTVTYEQYF.

J is TRBJ1-2 and V is TRBV6-5; no clear D. CDR1 and CDR2 from the germline V gene are MNHEY and SVGAGI. This CDR3 has 15 amino acids. V was cut by 6 bases and J by 0 bases, with 14 bases left in between. The chain's CDR3 is CASSPGFPTNYGYTF. The CDR3 region has the DNA TGTGCCAGCAGCCCCGGTTTTCCCACTAACTATGGCTACACCTTC.

The chain couples TRBV7-2 to TRBJ2-5; D is possibly TRBD2 (6 bases). The length of the CDR3 is 13 residues. Looked up from germline, CDR1 is SGHTA and CDR2 is FQGNSA. Trimming stripped 5 bases from V and 2 bases from J, with 9 bases between. CDR3 sequence: CASSPGSQETQYF. The CDR3 DNA reads as TGTGCCAGCAGCCCCGGGAGTCAAGAGACCCAGTACTTC.

This chain links TRBV6-1 with TRBJ1-4; 7 bases line up with TRBD1. V lost 4 bases and J lost 4; bases outside the gene matches: 6. The CDR3 loop spans 15 amino acids. The germline gives CDR1 MNHNS, CDR2 SASEGT. The CDR3 coding sequence is TGTGCCAGCAGTGTCCGGGACAGCTTTAATGAAAAACTGTTTTTT. It is translated as CASSVRDSFNEKLFF.

The chain links TRBV15 to TRBJ2-5, with 9 bases that match TRBD1. V shed 5 bases, J shed 2 bases, and the junction held 9 bases outside the gene matches. Germline V lookup: CDR1 LNHNV, CDR2 YYDKDF (reference sequence). The CDR3 covers 16 residues. CDR3: CATSVLPGQGQETQYF. The CDR3 DNA is TGTGCCACCAGCGTGCTTCCGGGACAGGGACAAGAGACCCAGTACTTC.

The chain joins TRBV14 to TRBJ1-5; 10 bases line up with TRBD1. The V and J ends lost 1 base and 2 bases, in that order; junction bases with no gene match: 2. The CDR3 runs to 16 residues. Germline V CDR1 and CDR2: SGHDN, FVKESK. The CDR3 protein is CASSQGQGARNQPQHF. CDR3 nucleotide sequence: TGTGCCAGCAGCCAAGGACAGGGGGCTCGCAATCAGCCCCAGCATTTT.

The J gene is TRBJ2-1, the V gene TRBV9; D is undetermined. The CDR3 covers 15 residues. The V gene lost 0 bases and the J gene lost 2 bases, with 9 bases spanning the gap. CDR1 is SGDLS, CDR2 YYNGEE, per germline. CDR3 coding DNA: TGTGCCAGCAGCGTAGGGCAGCCCCCCTACAATGAGCAGTTCTTC. This encodes CASSVGQPPYNEQFF. The full variable domain, rest sourced from reference TRBV9 and TRBJ2-1, is DSGVTQTPKHLITATGQRVTLRCSPRSGDLSVYWYQQSLDQGLQFLIQYYNGEERAKGNILERFSAQQFPDLHSELNLSSLELGDSALYFCASSVGQPPYNEQFFGPGTRLTVL.

J is TRBJ2-5 and V is TRBV5-1; D uncertain. The germline V gene has CDR1 SGHRS and CDR2 YFSETQ. This CDR3 contains 17 residues. V was pared by 2 bases and J by 5 bases, with 22 bases between. CDR3 sequence (DNA): TGCGCCAGCAGCTTTTCAAATTCCGGGCCCCAATTGGAGACCCAGTACTTC. As protein: CASSFSNSGPQLETQYF. The complete variable domain, with remaining parts taken from reference TRBV5-1 and TRBJ2-5, reads KAGVTQTPRYLIKTRGQQVTLSCSPISGHRSVSWYQQTPGQGLQFLFEYFSETQRNKGNFPGRFSGRQFSNSRSEMNVSTLELGDSALYLCASSFSNSGPQLETQYFGPGTRLLVL.

The CDR3 DNA reads as TGTGCCAGCAGGGAACTAGCGGGAGATGGCTATGAGCAGTTCTTC. Translating gives CASRELAGDGYEQFF. The chain uses TRBV5-6 and TRBJ2-1; TRBD2 agrees at 11 bases. CDR1 SGHDT and CDR2 YYEEEE come from the germline V gene. Trimming removed 5 bases from V and 8 bases from J; junction bases left unmatched: 9. This CDR3 is built from 15 residues.

The gene calls are TRBV11-3 and TRBJ1-1; D is ambiguous. V gave up 1 base and J gave up 5 bases, with 8 bases separating them. Germline CDR1 and CDR2: SGHNT and YENEEA. CDR3 length: 13 residues. The CDR3 loop reads CASSLGTATEAFF. CDR3 sequence (DNA): TGTGCCAGCAGCTTAGGAACTGCAACTGAAGCTTTCTTT.

The chain employs TRBV5-1 and TRBJ2-3, with 11 bases matching TRBD2. The ends lost 4 bases at V and 2 bases at J; junction bases unmatched: 6. Germline-derived CDR1 and CDR2 are SGHRS and YFSETQ. The CDR3 loop spans 16 amino acids. CDR3 nucleotide sequence: TGCGCCAGCAGCCAGACTAGCGGGACGTCCACAGATACGCAGTATTTT. Its protein is CASSQTSGTSTDTQYF.

The chain couples TRBV4-3 to TRBJ2-3; D is uncertain. CDR1 and CDR2 (germline): LGHNA, YSLEER. The germline V and J ends were trimmed by 4 bases and 5 bases, with 10 bases remaining between them. The CDR3 spans 13 residues. The CDR3: CASSRRGEDTQYF. The DNA of the CDR3 is TGCGCCAGCAGCCGTCGCGGAGAAGATACGCAGTATTTT.

This clone was observed a single time. V and J are TRBV10-3 and TRBJ2-1, with TRBD2 matching 10 bases. The junction had 8 bases not matched to a gene; V was cut back by 5 bases and J by 4 bases. The CDR3 runs 16 residues. The V gene's germline CDR1 is ENHRY and CDR2 SYGVKD. CDR3 protein: CAISSKREGVYNEQFF. The CDR3 nucleotides are TGTGCCATCAGTTCTAAGCGGGAGGGGGTGTACAATGAGCAGTTCTTC.

The CDR3 bases are TGTGCCAGTAGTATACCTGGGGCGGGAGAGGAATCCTACAATGAGCAGTTCTTC. This codes for CASSIPGAGEESYNEQFF. This chain links TRBV19 with TRBJ2-1; 7 bases line up with TRBD2. Germline V gives CDR1 LNHDA, CDR2 SQIVND (reference sequence). This CDR3 is 18 amino acids long. The J segment lost 1 base and the V segment lost 2 bases, leaving 11 bases of the junction unmatched.

The chain links TRBV6-6 to TRBJ2-3; 11 bases map to TRBD2. V was clipped by 0 bases and J by 4 bases; unmatched bases: 3. The CDR3 extends over 16 amino acids. Looked up from germline, CDR1 is MNHNY and CDR2 is SVGAGI (reference sequence). The CDR3 coding sequence is TGTGCCAGCAGTTACTCCATAGCGGGAGGGCCAGATACGCAGTATTTT. Protein product: CASSYSIAGGPDTQYF.

On this clone itself: The same CDR3 arises from other DNA sequences in this sample as well. This sequence joins TRBV5-1 and TRBJ1-3; 7 positions agree with TRBD1. CDR3 size: 16 residues. Trimming cost V 0 bases and J 0 bases; bases outside gene matches: 3. The germline V gene has CDR1 SGHRS and CDR2 YFSETQ. This CDR3 is CASSLEGQLSGNTIYF. CDR3 nucleotide sequence: TGCGCCAGCAGCTTGGAGGGACAGCTCTCTGGAAACACCATATATTTT.